This T cell receptor beta chain stems from a study of OX40 agonist ivuxolimab in advanced cancers. Study details: In three patients, partial responses were observed, one with hepatocellular carcinoma and two with cutaneous melanoma. Study-level results: Expanded clones were, on average, more numerous in CD8+ T cells than in CD4+. In a subset of nonresponders, normalized T-cell clonal expansion was also low.

As concerns this clone: Antigen: not known.

The CDR3 extends over 15 amino acids. J gave up 0 bases and V 5 bases, and 6 bases lay outside the gene matches. Germline-derived CDR1 and CDR2 are MNHEY and SMNVEV (reference sequence). Systemic immunosuppression or a history of autoimmune disease excluded patients. TCRdb's copy holds only in-frame clones and misses some; the assay was immunoSEQ multiplex PCR. Among some 14,000 clones listed, 76% were seen once. The sequencing here drew on CD4+ or CD8+ T cells sorted from blood, taken in a trial of the OX40 agonist ivuxolimab. The rearrangement joins TRBV27 to TRBJ1-1; TRBD1 aligns across 7 bases. This receptor was identified in an adult with an advanced solid tumor such as melanoma, head and neck, liver or kidney cancer. CDR3 nucleotides: TGTGCCAGCAGTGACACAGGGGCGGTGAACACTGAAGCTTTCTTT. Amino acid sequence: CASSDTGAVNTEAFF.